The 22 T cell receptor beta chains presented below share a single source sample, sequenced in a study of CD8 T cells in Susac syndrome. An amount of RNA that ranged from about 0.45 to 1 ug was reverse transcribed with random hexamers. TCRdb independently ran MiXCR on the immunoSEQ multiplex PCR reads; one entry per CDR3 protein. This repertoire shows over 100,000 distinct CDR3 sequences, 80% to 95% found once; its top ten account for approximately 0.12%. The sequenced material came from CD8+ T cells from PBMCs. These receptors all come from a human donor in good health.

CDR3 sequence: CSAVILTSGATDTQYF. The DNA for the CDR3 is TGCAGTGCGGTTATATTGACTAGCGGGGCCACAGATACGCAGTATTTT. This chain links TRBV20-1 with TRBJ2-3; 11 bases agree with TRBD2. The CDR3 contains 16 residues. V dropped 6 bases and J dropped 2; count of bases not matched to a gene: 10. Per the germline V gene, CDR1 is DFQATT and CDR2 is SNEGSKA (reference sequence).

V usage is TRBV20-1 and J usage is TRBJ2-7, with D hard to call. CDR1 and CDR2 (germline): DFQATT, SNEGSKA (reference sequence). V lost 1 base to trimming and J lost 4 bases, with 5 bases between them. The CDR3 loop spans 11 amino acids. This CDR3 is CSARGGYEQYF. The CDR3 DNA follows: TGCAGTGCTAGAGGGGGTTACGAGCAGTACTTC.

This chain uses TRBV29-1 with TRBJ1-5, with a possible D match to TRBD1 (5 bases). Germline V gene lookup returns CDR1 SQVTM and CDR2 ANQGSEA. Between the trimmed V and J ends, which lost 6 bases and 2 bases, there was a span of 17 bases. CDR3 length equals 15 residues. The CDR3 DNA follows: TGCAGCGTCGGTACGGGGCCCGACGGCAATCAGCCCCAGCATTTT. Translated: CSVGTGPDGNQPQHF.

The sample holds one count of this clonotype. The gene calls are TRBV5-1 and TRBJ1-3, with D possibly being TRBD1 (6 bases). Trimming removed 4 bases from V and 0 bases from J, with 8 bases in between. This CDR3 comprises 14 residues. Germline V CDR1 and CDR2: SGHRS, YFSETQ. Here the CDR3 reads CASSRDNSGNTIYF. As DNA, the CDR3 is TGCGCCAGCAGCCGGGACAACTCTGGAAACACCATATATTTT.

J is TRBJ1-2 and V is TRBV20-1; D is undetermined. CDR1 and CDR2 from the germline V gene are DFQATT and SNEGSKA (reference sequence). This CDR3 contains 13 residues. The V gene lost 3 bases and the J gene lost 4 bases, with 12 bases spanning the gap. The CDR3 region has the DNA TGCAGTGCTAGTCCCGTGCAAGGCTATGGCTACACCTTC. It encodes CSASPVQGYGYTF.

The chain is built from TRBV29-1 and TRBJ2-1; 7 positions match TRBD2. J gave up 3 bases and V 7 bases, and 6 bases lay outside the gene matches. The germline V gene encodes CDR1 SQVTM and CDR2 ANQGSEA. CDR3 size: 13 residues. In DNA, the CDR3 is TGCAGCGGTGAGCGGGATAACTACAATGAGCAGTTCTTC. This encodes CSGERDNYNEQFF.

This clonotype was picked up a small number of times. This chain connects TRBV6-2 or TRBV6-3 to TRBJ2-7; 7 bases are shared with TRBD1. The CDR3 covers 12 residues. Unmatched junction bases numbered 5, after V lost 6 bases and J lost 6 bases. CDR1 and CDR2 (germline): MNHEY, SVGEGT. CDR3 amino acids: CASRTGLTEQYF. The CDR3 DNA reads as TGTGCCAGCAGGACAGGGTTAACCGAGCAGTACTTC.

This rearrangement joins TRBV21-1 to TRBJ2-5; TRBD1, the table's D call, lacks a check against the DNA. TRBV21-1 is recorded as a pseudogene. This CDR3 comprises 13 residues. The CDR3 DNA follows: TGTGCCAGGGTCCCGACAGGGCTGGAGACCCAGTACTTC. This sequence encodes CARVPTGLETQYF.

The CDR3 is CASSQLSGRAQNIQYF. The CDR3 coding sequence is TGTGCCAGCAGCCAACTGAGCGGGAGGGCCCAAAACATTCAGTACTTC. The chain links TRBV4-2 to TRBJ2-4, with TRBD2 matching 10 bases. The CDR3 length is 16 residues. V trimming: 2 bases; J trimming: 5 bases; junction bases outside the gene matches: 6. Germline CDR1 is LGHNA and CDR2 is YNFKEQ.

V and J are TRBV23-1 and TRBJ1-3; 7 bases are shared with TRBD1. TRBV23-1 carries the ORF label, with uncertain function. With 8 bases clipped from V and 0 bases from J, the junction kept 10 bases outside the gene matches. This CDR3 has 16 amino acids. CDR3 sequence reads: CASGLTGPSSGNTIYF. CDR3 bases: TGCGCCAGCGGCCTGACAGGGCCTAGCTCTGGAAACACCATATATTTT.

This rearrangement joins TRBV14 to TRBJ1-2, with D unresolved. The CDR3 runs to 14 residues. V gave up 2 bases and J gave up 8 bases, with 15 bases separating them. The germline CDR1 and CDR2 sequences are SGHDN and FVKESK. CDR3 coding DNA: TGTGCCAGCAGCCAAAGCAACATTTTATTAGGCTACACCTTC. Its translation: CASSQSNILLGYTF.

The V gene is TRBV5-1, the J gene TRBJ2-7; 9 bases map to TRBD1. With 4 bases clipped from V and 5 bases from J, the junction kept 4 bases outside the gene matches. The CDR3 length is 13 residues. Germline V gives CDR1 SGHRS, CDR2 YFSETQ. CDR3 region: CASSPRQGDEQYF. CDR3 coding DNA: TGCGCCAGCAGCCCGAGACAGGGGGACGAGCAGTACTTC.

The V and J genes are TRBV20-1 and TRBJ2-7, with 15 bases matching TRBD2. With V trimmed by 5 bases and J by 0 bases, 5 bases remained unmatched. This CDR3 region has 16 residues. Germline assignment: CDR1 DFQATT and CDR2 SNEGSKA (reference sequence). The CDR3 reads CSAPGLAGGVSYEQYF. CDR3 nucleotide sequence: TGCAGTGCTCCCGGACTAGCGGGGGGGGTCTCCTACGAGCAGTACTTC.

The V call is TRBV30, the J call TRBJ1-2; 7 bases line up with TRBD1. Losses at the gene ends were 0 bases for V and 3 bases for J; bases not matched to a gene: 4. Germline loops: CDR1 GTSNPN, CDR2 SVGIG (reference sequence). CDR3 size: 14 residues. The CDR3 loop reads CAWSVVGGYYGYTF. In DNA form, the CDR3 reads TGTGCCTGGAGTGTGGTAGGGGGCTACTATGGCTACACCTTC.

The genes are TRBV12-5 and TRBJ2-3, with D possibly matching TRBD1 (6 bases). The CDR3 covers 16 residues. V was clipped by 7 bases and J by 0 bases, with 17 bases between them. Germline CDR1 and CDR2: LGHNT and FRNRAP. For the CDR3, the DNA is TGTGCTAGTGCCTCAAGGGGGTCGGCTAGCACAGATACGCAGTATTTT. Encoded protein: CASASRGSASTDTQYF.

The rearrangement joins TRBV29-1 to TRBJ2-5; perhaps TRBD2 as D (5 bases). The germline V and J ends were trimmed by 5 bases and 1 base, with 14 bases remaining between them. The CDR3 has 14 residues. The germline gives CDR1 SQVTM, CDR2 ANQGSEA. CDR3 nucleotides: TGCAGCGTTCTCGGGGAAGTGTCCCAAGAGACCCAGTACTTC. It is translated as CSVLGEVSQETQYF.

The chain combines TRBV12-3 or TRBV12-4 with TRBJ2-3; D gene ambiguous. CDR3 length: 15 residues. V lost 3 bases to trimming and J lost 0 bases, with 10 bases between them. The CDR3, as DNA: TGTGCCAGCAGTTTTCACGTCACTAGCACAGATACGCAGTATTTT. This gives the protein CASSFHVTSTDTQYF.

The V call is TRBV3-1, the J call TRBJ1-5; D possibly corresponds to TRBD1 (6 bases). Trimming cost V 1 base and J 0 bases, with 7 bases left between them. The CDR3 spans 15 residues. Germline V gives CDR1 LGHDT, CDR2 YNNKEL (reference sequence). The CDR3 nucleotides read TGTGCCAGCAGCCAAGGGGGGCCTAGCAATCAGCCCCAGCATTTT. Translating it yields CASSQGGPSNQPQHF.

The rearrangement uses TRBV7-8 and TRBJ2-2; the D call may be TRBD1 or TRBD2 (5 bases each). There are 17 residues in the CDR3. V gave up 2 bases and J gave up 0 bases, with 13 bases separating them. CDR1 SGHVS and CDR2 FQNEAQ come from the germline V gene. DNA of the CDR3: TGTGCCAGCAGCTTACGGGGCCCAACATCGAACACCGGGGAGCTGTTTTTT. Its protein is CASSLRGPTSNTGELFF.

The CDR3 reads CSARDRREFYTGELFF. Here the CDR3 DNA reads TGCAGTGCTAGAGATCGGCGGGAGTTCTACACCGGGGAGCTGTTTTTT. The chain employs TRBV20-1 and TRBJ2-2; 7 bases align to TRBD2. J was trimmed by 3 bases and V by 0 bases; bases with no gene match: 7. Germline V gene data show CDR1 as DFQATT and CDR2 as SNEGSKA (reference sequence). The CDR3 runs to 16 residues.

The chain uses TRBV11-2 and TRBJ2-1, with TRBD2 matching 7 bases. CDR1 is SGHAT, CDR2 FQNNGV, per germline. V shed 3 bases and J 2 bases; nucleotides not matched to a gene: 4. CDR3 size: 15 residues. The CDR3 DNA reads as TGTGCCAGCAGCTTCCTAGCGGACCCCTACAATGAGCAGTTCTTC. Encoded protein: CASSFLADPYNEQFF. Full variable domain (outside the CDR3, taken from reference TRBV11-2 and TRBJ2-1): EAGVAQSPRYKIIEKRQSVAFWCNPISGHATLYWYQQILGQGPKLLIQFQNNGVVDDSQLPKDRFSAERLKGVDSTLKIQPAKLEDSAVYLCASSFLADPYNEQFFGPGTRLTVL.

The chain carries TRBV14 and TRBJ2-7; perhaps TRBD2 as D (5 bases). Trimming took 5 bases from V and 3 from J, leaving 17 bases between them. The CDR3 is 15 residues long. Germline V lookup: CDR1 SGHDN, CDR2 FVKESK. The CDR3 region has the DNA TGTGCCAGCAGCGCGCGGACTGGAGGTGGCTACGAGCAGTACTTC. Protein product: CASSARTGGGYEQYF.